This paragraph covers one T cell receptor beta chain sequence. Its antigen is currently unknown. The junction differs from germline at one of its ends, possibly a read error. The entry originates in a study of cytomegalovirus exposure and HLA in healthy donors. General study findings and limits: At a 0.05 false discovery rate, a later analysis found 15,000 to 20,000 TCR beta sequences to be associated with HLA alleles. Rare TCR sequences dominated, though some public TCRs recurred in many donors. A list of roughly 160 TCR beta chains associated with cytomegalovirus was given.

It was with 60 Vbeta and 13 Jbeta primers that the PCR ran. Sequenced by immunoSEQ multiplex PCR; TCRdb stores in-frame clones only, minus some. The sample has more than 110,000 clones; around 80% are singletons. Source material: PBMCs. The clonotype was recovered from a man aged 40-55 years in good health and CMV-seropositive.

CDR3 protein: CASTGTGWGVYF. Here the CDR3 DNA reads TGTGCCAGCACCGGGACAGGGTGGGGGGTATACTTC. The chain couples TRBV27 to TRBJ1-2; 9 bases agree with TRBD1. Germline CDR1 is MNHEY and CDR2 is SMNVEV (reference sequence). The CDR3 runs to 12 residues.